Below are 8 T cell receptor beta chains sequenced from a single sample in a study of T cells after yellow fever vaccination. TCRdb analysed the 5' RACE reads with MiXCR anew, one entry per CDR3 protein. The data contain 150,000 to 200,000 distinct CDR3 sequences, 6.2% of them seen just once; the ten biggest clones take up less than 3.5%. Source: CD4+ T cells sorted from PBMCs, taken on the day of the first yellow fever vaccination. Every receptor here comes from a man between 18 and 35 years old who received the YFV17D yellow fever vaccine.

The genes are TRBV7-9 and TRBJ2-1, with D possibly called TRBD1 or TRBD2 (5 bases each). This CDR3 has 12 residues. The V gene's germline CDR1 is SEHNR and CDR2 FQNEAQ (reference sequence). The ends were cut back, 2 bases at V and 12 bases at J, with 11 bases in the middle. The CDR3 bases are TGTGCCAGCAGCTTAACCGGGACGGCGCAGTTCTTC. Amino acid sequence: CASSLTGTAQFF.

CDR3 residues: CASSTNRDSLREQYF. In DNA, the CDR3 is TGTGCCAGCAGCACCAACCGGGACAGCCTTCGGGAGCAGTACTTC. The chain employs TRBV7-9 and TRBJ2-7; 7 bases map to TRBD1. The CDR3 runs to 15 residues. Trimming took 5 bases from V and 7 from J; bases not matched to a gene: 14. CDR1 and CDR2 from the germline V gene are SEHNR and FQNEAQ (reference sequence).

This clonotype came up many times. The genes are TRBV3-1 and TRBJ2-3; TRBD2 aligns across 9 bases. V lost 0 bases and J lost 5; bases outside the gene matches: 9. Per the germline V gene, CDR1 is LGHDT and CDR2 is YNNKEL (reference sequence). CDR3 length equals 17 residues. The CDR3 nucleotides are TGTGCCAGCAGCCAAGATCGTTGGCGGGGGGGCCTAGATACGCAGTATTTT. Protein: CASSQDRWRGGLDTQYF.

At least ten counts were recorded for this clonotype. In nucleotides, the CDR3 is TGCGCCAGCAGCTTGGGCTCAGGGTCCACAGATACGCAGTATTTT. Translating it yields CASSLGSGSTDTQYF. This sequence joins TRBV5-1 and TRBJ2-3, with D possibly TRBD1 on 5 matching bases. CDR3 length: 15 residues. Germline CDR1 SGHRS, CDR2 YFSETQ. V shed 0 bases and J shed 2 bases, with 10 bases lying between them. The entire variable domain, with the rest obtained from reference TRBV5-1 and TRBJ2-3, is as follows: KAGVTQTPRYLIKTRGQQVTLSCSPISGHRSVSWYQQTPGQGLQFLFEYFSETQRNKGNFPGRFSGRQFSNSRSEMNVSTLELGDSALYLCASSLGSGSTDTQYFGPGTRLTVL.

This clonotype has ten or more counts. This rearrangement joins TRBV4-3 to TRBJ2-3; D ambiguous. The V gene's germline CDR1 is LGHNA and CDR2 YSLEER. This CDR3 comprises 18 residues. Deletions cut 1 base from V and 2 bases from J, with 19 bases between. CDR3 in DNA: TGCGCCAGCAGCCAAGGTTACGGGCCACAGAATCCCACAGATACGCAGTATTTT. Protein product: CASSQGYGPQNPTDTQYF.

Many counts were recorded for this clonotype. The chain joins TRBV20-1 to TRBJ2-5; 9 bases are a match to TRBD2. The CDR3 covers 14 residues. V trimming: 3 bases; J trimming: 0 bases; junction bases outside the gene matches: 2. Per the germline V gene, CDR1 is DFQATT and CDR2 is SNEGSKA (reference sequence). CDR3 region: CSARASGDQETQYF. CDR3 sequence (DNA): TGCAGTGCTAGGGCTAGCGGGGACCAAGAGACCCAGTACTTC.

This clonotype showed up many times. The rearrangement joins TRBV7-2 to TRBJ1-6, with D possibly matching TRBD1 (5 bases). Germline values: CDR1 SGHTA, CDR2 FQGNSA. Trimming took off 5 bases at V and 8 bases at J, with 16 bases between the two ends. There are 15 residues in the CDR3. DNA for the CDR3: TGTGCCAGCAGCACCCGGGACGGATACTATTCACCCCTCCACTTT. It translates to CASSTRDGYYSPLHF. Based on the CDR3 plus reference TRBV7-2 and TRBJ1-6, the full variable domain is GAGVSQSPSNKVTEKGKDVELRCDPISGHTALYWYRQSLGQGLEFLIYFQGNSAPDKSGLPSDRFSAERTGGSVSTLTIQRTQQEDSAVYLCASSTRDGYYSPLHFGNGTRLTVT.

The chain combines TRBV27 with TRBJ1-6, with 9 bases lining up with TRBD1. The CDR3 totals 15 residues. Germline V CDR1 and CDR2: MNHEY, SMNVEV (reference sequence). The V segment lost 5 bases and the J segment 7 bases; nucleotides outside the gene matches: 6. The DNA for the CDR3 is TGTGCCAGCAGTCCGGGGGACAGGGTGAATTCACCCCTCCACTTT. This codes for CASSPGDRVNSPLHF.